This passage covers 17 T cell receptor beta chains from one sample sequenced in a study of cytomegalovirus exposure and HLA in healthy donors. PCR involved 60 Vbeta and 13 Jbeta primers. Repertoires were generated with immunoSEQ multiplex PCR, while TCRdb's copy carries only in-frame clones and drops some. The repertoire has roughly 130,000 clones, 70% to 85% of them found once; the top ten carry 2.5% to 3%. The sequencing input was PBMCs. These receptors were collected from a boy between 2 and 15 years old in good health and CMV-seronegative.

CDR3 in DNA: TGTGCCAGCCGCCGGGACACGAACACTGAAGCTTTCTTT. Amino acids: CASRRDTNTEAFF. V is TRBV6-4 and J is TRBJ1-1, with a possible D match to TRBD1 (6 bases). Germline V gene sequence: CDR1 MRHNA, CDR2 SNTAGT. The germline V and J ends were trimmed by 8 bases and 1 base, with 11 bases remaining between them. This CDR3 comprises 13 residues.

This clone was seen a single time. The CDR3 is CASRSGFGGGELFF. For the CDR3, the DNA is TGCGCCAGCAGAAGCGGGTTCGGGGGCGGGGAGCTGTTTTTT. The chain joins TRBV5-1 to TRBJ2-2; weak D call: TRBD2 (6 bases). V lost 5 bases and J 7 bases, leaving 15 bases between the germline ends. The CDR3 has 14 amino acids. Germline values: CDR1 SGHRS, CDR2 YFSETQ.

This clone was seen a few times. The rearrangement joins TRBV4-1 to TRBJ2-1, with 7 nucleotides matching TRBD2. J gave up 10 bases and V 3 bases, and 15 bases lay outside the gene matches. CDR3 size: 16 residues. Germline CDR1 and CDR2: MGHRA and YSYEKL. In DNA form, the CDR3 reads TGCGCCAGCAGCCACTTGATCGCCGGGACTACTCGAGAGCAGTTCTTC. Protein sequence: CASSHLIAGTTREQFF.

The J gene is TRBJ2-2, the V gene TRBV5-6, with D possibly matching TRBD2 (7 bases). The V and J ends lost 6 bases and 1 base respectively, with 16 bases between them. The germline V gene encodes CDR1 SGHDT and CDR2 YYEEEE. The CDR3 has 16 residues. The CDR3 protein is CASTDEGGMNTGELFF. The CDR3 region has the DNA TGTGCCAGCACCGATGAGGGGGGGATGAACACCGGGGAGCTGTTTTTT.

This clone came up a few times. The rearrangement uses TRBV2 and TRBJ2-1; TRBD2 agrees at 8 bases. Germline V gene lookup returns CDR1 SNHLY and CDR2 FYNNEI. V dropped 6 bases and J dropped 9; count of bases not matched to a gene: 10. This CDR3 has 14 residues. CDR3 nucleotides: TGTGCCAGCAGAGGACGGGGGGGCGGCGGTGAGCAGTTCTTC. It translates to CASRGRGGGGEQFF.

The rearrangement joins TRBV6-1 to TRBJ2-1; 11 nucleotides align to TRBD2. Trimming at V came to 9 bases and at J to 4 bases, leaving 8 bases not matched to a gene. This CDR3 is 15 amino acids long. Per germline, CDR1 MNHNS and CDR2 SASEGT. In DNA form, the CDR3 reads TGTGCCAGGGGGAGTAGCGGGAGGGGGTACAATGAGCAGTTCTTC. Protein product: CARGSSGRGYNEQFF.

CDR3 in amino acids: CAWTSDSLTYEQYF. CDR3 nucleotide sequence: TGTGCCTGGACATCAGACAGCCTTACCTACGAGCAGTACTTC. This chain links TRBV30 with TRBJ2-7; possible D gene TRBD1, 5 bases. The CDR3 is made up of 14 amino acids. V lost 4 bases and J 2 bases, leaving 15 bases between the germline ends. The germline gives CDR1 GTSNPN, CDR2 SVGIG (reference sequence).

The chain recombines TRBV27 with TRBJ1-2, with D tentatively TRBD1 (5 bases). Per germline, CDR1 MNHEY and CDR2 SMNVEV (reference sequence). The ends were cut back, 3 bases at V and 5 bases at J, with 16 bases in the middle. This CDR3 has 15 residues. CDR3 residues: CASSLSGGGSYGYTF. The DNA of the CDR3 is TGTGCCAGCAGTTTGTCCGGCGGGGGTTCTTATGGCTACACCTTC.

This chain connects TRBV6-1 to TRBJ2-5; 8 bases line up with TRBD1. Trimming took 4 bases from V and 5 from J; bases not matched to a gene: 15. Germline V lookup: CDR1 MNHNS, CDR2 SASEGT. The CDR3 has 17 residues. The CDR3 nucleotides read TGTGCCAGCAGTGTATTTCAAGGACAGGGTTTATTCGAGACCCAGTACTTC. This gives the protein CASSVFQGQGLFETQYF.

The CDR3 reads CASSLSRPPADEQYF. As DNA, the CDR3 is TGTGCCAGCAGTTTATCGAGGCCCCCCGCCGACGAGCAGTACTTC. The chain employs TRBV27 and TRBJ2-7, with D hard to call. The CDR3 extends over 15 amino acids. Germline lookup yields CDR1 MNHEY and CDR2 SMNVEV (reference sequence). The V end was cut by 0 bases, the J end by 5 bases, with 14 bases between.

V and J are TRBV7-2 and TRBJ2-7, with TRBD1 matching over 7 bases. This CDR3 is 18 amino acids long. Per the germline V gene, CDR1 is SGHTA and CDR2 is FQGNSA. V trimming: 1 base; J trimming: 0 bases; junction bases outside the gene matches: 12. The CDR3 is CASSLDATQGYNSYEQYF. The DNA of the CDR3 is TGTGCCAGCAGCTTAGACGCGACACAGGGGTACAACTCCTACGAGCAGTACTTC.

The chain links TRBV15 to TRBJ2-3; no clear D gene. Between the trimmed V and J ends, which lost 3 bases and 6 bases, there was a span of 13 bases. This CDR3 region has 14 residues. Per germline, CDR1 LNHNV and CDR2 YYDKDF (reference sequence). The CDR3 loop reads CATSRVDTADTQYF. CDR3 coding DNA: TGTGCCACCAGCAGGGTCGACACTGCGGATACGCAGTATTTT.

This chain connects TRBV9 to TRBJ2-5; D not certain. In germline, CDR1 is SGDLS, CDR2 YYNGEE. V lost 3 bases and J lost 5, with 17 bases in between. The length of the CDR3 is 15 residues. The DNA for the CDR3 is TGTGCCAGCAGCGCGTACCCGGAGCCGCCGGAGACCCAGTACTTC. As protein: CASSAYPEPPETQYF.

The V gene is TRBV7-2, the J gene TRBJ2-5; 9 nucleotides match TRBD2. V lost 1 base, J lost 5 bases, and 11 bases stayed unmatched. This CDR3 spans 17 amino acids. Per the germline V gene, CDR1 is SGHTA and CDR2 is FQGNSA. The CDR3: CASSLVAGGLASETQYF. DNA of the CDR3: TGTGCCAGCAGCTTAGTTGCGGGCGGACTAGCGTCGGAGACCCAGTACTTC.

The J gene is TRBJ1-1, the V gene TRBV10-3; 12 bases map to TRBD1. The CDR3 spans 17 residues. V trimming: 3 bases; J trimming: 5 bases; junction bases outside the gene matches: 10. Germline CDR1 reads ENHRY; CDR2 reads SYGVKD. The CDR3 spells CAISDRSGQGAKTEAFF. DNA of the CDR3: TGTGCCATCAGTGACCGGTCGGGACAGGGGGCTAAGACTGAAGCTTTCTTT.

Concerning this clone itself: An end of the junction differs from the germline gene, which may be a read error. The same CDR3 arises from other DNA sequences in this sample as well. J is TRBJ1-1 and V is TRBV9; no reliable D call. CDR1 and CDR2 from the germline V gene are SGDLS and YYNGEE. The CDR3 is 14 amino acids. The DNA of the CDR3 is TGTGCCAGCAGCCCCCGACCGACAACACGAGAAACTTTCTTC. As protein: CASSPRPTTRETFF. Filled out from reference TRBV9 and TRBJ1-1, the complete variable domain reads DSGVTQTPKHLITATGQRVTLRCSPRSGDLSVYWYQQSLDQGLQFLIQYYNGEERAKGNILERFSAQQFPDLHSELNLSSLELGDSALYFCASSPRPTTRETFFGQGTRLTVV.

The CDR3 here is CASSLARQGLGGYTF. In nucleotides, the CDR3 is TGTGCCAGCAGCTTAGCCAGACAGGGCCTGGGAGGCTACACCTTC. The chain recombines TRBV7-8 with TRBJ1-2; 7 positions agree with TRBD1. Germline values: CDR1 SGHVS, CDR2 FQNEAQ. The ends lost 0 bases at V and 8 bases at J; junction bases unmatched: 9. The CDR3 is 15 residues long. Filled out from reference TRBV7-8 and TRBJ1-2, the complete variable domain reads GAGVSQSPRYKVAKRGQDVALRCDPISGHVSLFWYQQALGQGPEFLTYFQNEAQLDKSGLPSDRFFAERPEGSVSTLKIQRTQQEDSAVYLCASSLARQGLGGYTFGSGTRLTVV.